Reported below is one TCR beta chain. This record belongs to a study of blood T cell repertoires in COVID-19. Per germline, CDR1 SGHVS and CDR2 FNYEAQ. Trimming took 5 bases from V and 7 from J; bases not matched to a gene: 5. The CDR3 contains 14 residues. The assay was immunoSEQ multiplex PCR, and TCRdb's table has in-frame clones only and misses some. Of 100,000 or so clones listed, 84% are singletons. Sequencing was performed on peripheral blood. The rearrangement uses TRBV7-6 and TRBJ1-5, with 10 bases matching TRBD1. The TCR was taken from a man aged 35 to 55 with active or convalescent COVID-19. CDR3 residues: CASSHGQGGQPQHF. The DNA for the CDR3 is TGTGCCAGCAGCCACGGACAGGGGGGGCAGCCCCAGCATTTT.